These 21 T cell receptor beta chains originate from one sample sequenced in a study of T cells after yellow fever vaccination. TCRdb redid the calling of the 5' RACE reads with MiXCR, one entry per CDR3 protein. This sample has about 260,000 distinct CDR3 sequences, with roughly 4.8% found just once. Sample: CD4+ T cells sorted from PBMCs, taken on the day of the yellow fever booster vaccination. These receptors came from a man between 18 and 35 years old who received the YFV17D yellow fever vaccine.

Many counts were recorded for this clonotype. CDR3 bases: TGTGCCAGCAACTCGGTAAGGGGCGACTCGTCCTACGAGCAGTACTTC. Its protein product is CASNSVRGDSSYEQYF. The J gene is TRBJ2-7, the V gene TRBV6-2 or TRBV6-3; D perhaps matches TRBD1 (5 bases). With 7 bases removed from V and 1 base from J, the gap between germline ends came to 20 bases. This CDR3 comprises 16 residues. Germline CDR1 and CDR2: MNHEY and SVGEGT.

This clonotype was counted ten times or more. The chain links TRBV5-1 to TRBJ2-3, with D possibly matching TRBD1 (5 bases). The V and J ends lost 0 bases and 6 bases respectively, with 14 bases between them. The CDR3 totals 15 residues. CDR1 is SGHRS, CDR2 YFSETQ, per germline. CDR3 sequence (DNA): TGCGCCAGCAGCTTGGAACAGGTTCTAGGCGATACGCAGTATTTT. The encoded protein is CASSLEQVLGDTQYF.

In this sample, this clonotype turned up many times. The chain is built from TRBV5-1 and TRBJ1-1; D uncertain. This CDR3 is built from 14 residues. Germline values: CDR1 SGHRS, CDR2 YFSETQ. The germline V and J ends were trimmed by 2 bases and 0 bases, with 8 bases remaining between them. The DNA for the CDR3 is TGCGCCAGCAGCTTATCACGGATGAACACTGAAGCTTTCTTT. Translating it yields CASSLSRMNTEAFF.

The chain employs TRBV20-1 and TRBJ2-5; D is undetermined. Germline lookup yields CDR1 DFQATT and CDR2 SNEGSKA (reference sequence). V lost 0 bases and J 9 bases, leaving 14 bases between the germline ends. The CDR3 has 13 residues. The DNA of the CDR3 is TGCAGTGCTAGAGATCAAGGGTCTATGGCCCAGTACTTC. It specifies CSARDQGSMAQYF.

This clonotype was seen repeatedly, ten times or more. The chain employs TRBV25-1 and TRBJ2-7; TRBD1 matches 7 bases. Germline CDR1 reads MGHDK; CDR2 reads SYGVNS. The CDR3 is 14 residues long. Trimming cost V 3 bases and J 4 bases; bases outside gene matches: 6. The CDR3 sequence is CASSDLRRGYEQYF. The DNA for the CDR3 is TGTGCCAGCAGTGACCTCCGCAGGGGGTACGAGCAGTACTTC.

This clonotype was seen repeatedly, ten times or more. The junction shows a germline mismatch at one end, possibly a read error. The chain couples TRBV5-1 to TRBJ1-2; TRBD1 aligns across 10 bases. CDR1 and CDR2 (germline): SGHRS, YFSETQ. The CDR3 contains 12 residues. CDR3 amino acids: CASSLDRGESLF. Written as DNA, the CDR3 is TGCGCCAGCAGCCTGGACAGGGGGGAGTCTCTCTTC.

This clonotype has only a few counts. The chain uses TRBV7-2 and TRBJ2-3; tentative D call: TRBD2 (5 bases). There are 16 residues in the CDR3. Per the germline V gene, CDR1 is SGHTA and CDR2 is FQGNSA. Deletions cut 2 bases from V and 2 bases from J, with 14 bases between. CDR3 residues: CASSLQAAGFTDTQYF. The DNA of the CDR3 is TGTGCCAGCAGCTTACAAGCGGCAGGCTTCACAGATACGCAGTATTTT.

This clonotype occurred many times. The gene calls are TRBV4-1 and TRBJ2-6, with D perhaps matching TRBD1 or TRBD2 (6 bases each). The CDR3 is 17 residues long. V was trimmed by 10 bases and J by 4 bases, leaving 23 bases between them. Looked up from germline, CDR1 is MGHRA and CDR2 is YSYEKL. CDR3 loop: CATNEGGTVSGANVLTF. The CDR3 DNA is TGCGCCACTAACGAGGGGGGAACGGTTTCAGGGGCCAACGTCCTGACTTTC.

This clonotype was detected only a few times. Being one base from a much bigger clone, this may be a read error. V is TRBV13 and J is TRBJ2-1; D is perhaps TRBD1 or TRBD2 (5 bases each). The CDR3 length is 15 residues. Germline CDR1 is PRHDT and CDR2 is FYEKMQ (reference sequence). V lost 0 bases, J lost 0 bases, and 6 bases lay in between. The CDR3 loop reads CASSLGGTSYNEQFF. The CDR3 DNA sequence: TGTGCCAGCAGCTTAGGAGGGACCTCCTACAATGAGCAGTTCTTC. Filled out from reference TRBV13 and TRBJ2-1, the complete variable domain reads AAGVIQSPRHLIKEKRETATLKCYPIPRHDTVYWYQQGPGQDPQFLISFYEKMQSDKGSIPDRFSAQQFSDYHSELNMSSLELGDSALYFCASSLGGTSYNEQFFGPGTRLTVL.

This clonotype has more than one count but fewer than ten. This chain joins TRBV30 and TRBJ2-7; D uncertain. This CDR3 region has 12 residues. Trimming stripped 3 bases from V and 4 bases from J, with 10 bases between. Germline V CDR1 and CDR2: GTSNPN, SVGIG (reference sequence). The DNA for the CDR3 is TGTGCCTGGAGGACTGGTCCATACGAGCAGTACTTC. It encodes CAWRTGPYEQYF.

This clonotype appeared a few times. This chain's CDR3 is CASSPTSERGGKGEQFF. Here the CDR3 DNA reads TGTGCCAGCAGCCCGACCAGCGAGCGGGGGGGCAAGGGTGAGCAGTTCTTC. The rearrangement joins TRBV7-2 to TRBJ2-1; 10 nucleotides line up with TRBD2. Trimming removed 5 bases from V and 9 bases from J; junction bases left unmatched: 16. CDR1 SGHTA and CDR2 FQGNSA come from the germline V gene. The CDR3 consists of 17 residues.

This clonotype was counted only a few times. V gene TRBV4-1 combines with J gene TRBJ2-3; 10 bases match TRBD2. The CDR3 consists of 16 residues. V lost 4 bases and J lost 2; bases outside the gene matches: 6. Germline V gene data show CDR1 as MGHRA and CDR2 as YSYEKL. This chain's CDR3 is CASSRRAGGTTDTQYF. CDR3 DNA sequence: TGCGCCAGCAGCCGACGAGCGGGGGGGACCACAGATACGCAGTATTTT.

The chain has TRBV7-2 and TRBJ2-5; 10 nucleotides match TRBD2. Per the germline V gene, CDR1 is SGHTA and CDR2 is FQGNSA. This CDR3 contains 15 residues. V gave up 7 bases and J gave up 5 bases; unmatched junction bases: 10. The CDR3 nucleotides are TGTGCCAGCATCAACCCTAGCGGGGGAGGGGAGACCCAGTACTTC. Amino acids: CASINPSGGGETQYF.

Only one count was recorded for this clonotype. The chain has TRBV12-3 or TRBV12-4 and TRBJ2-7, with 7 bases that match TRBD1. Losses at the gene ends were 5 bases for V and 7 bases for J; bases not matched to a gene: 11. The CDR3 runs 14 residues. The CDR3 sequence: CASSPGQAVREQYF. In DNA, the CDR3 is TGTGCCAGCAGTCCCGGACAGGCGGTTAGGGAGCAGTACTTC.

This clonotype has at least ten counts. This chain links TRBV7-2 with TRBJ2-5, with D hard to call. The CDR3 extends over 13 amino acids. The germline V and J ends were trimmed by 0 bases and 5 bases, with 7 bases remaining between them. CDR1 is SGHTA, CDR2 FQGNSA, per germline. CDR3 nucleotide sequence: TGTGCCAGCAGCTTAGCAGGGTACGAGACCCAGTACTTC. Amino acid sequence: CASSLAGYETQYF.

This clonotype was recorded many times. This chain connects TRBV5-1 to TRBJ1-6; the D is unclear. Germline CDR1 is SGHRS and CDR2 is YFSETQ. The length of the CDR3 is 12 residues. V lost 6 bases, J lost 10 bases, and 11 bases lay in between. The CDR3, as DNA: TGCGCCAGCAAGGGAGAAGGGTCACCCCTCCACTTT. It codes for CASKGEGSPLHF.

The genes are TRBV9 and TRBJ1-4, with D unresolved. Germline V gene lookup returns CDR1 SGDLS and CDR2 YYNGEE. V was clipped by 0 bases and J by 7 bases, with 13 bases between them. This CDR3 is 15 amino acids long. The CDR3 region is CASSVAPIEGEKLFF. In DNA form, the CDR3 reads TGTGCCAGCAGCGTAGCCCCAATCGAGGGTGAAAAACTGTTTTTT.

The CDR3 DNA sequence: TGTGCCAGCCATGCTCCAACTCGGGACAGGGGGAAAGCTTTCTTT. This codes for CASHAPTRDRGKAFF. The chain employs TRBV7-2 and TRBJ1-1; 11 bases are a match to TRBD1. The CDR3 contains 15 residues. Germline V lookup: CDR1 SGHTA, CDR2 FQGNSA. V lost 8 bases and J lost 9; bases outside the gene matches: 14.

The chain employs TRBV2 and TRBJ2-1, with 7 bases lining up with TRBD1. J gave up 0 bases and V 3 bases, and 5 bases lay outside the gene matches. Germline-derived CDR1 and CDR2 are SNHLY and FYNNEI. This CDR3 has 16 residues. CDR3 DNA: TGTGCCAGCAGTGACCGACAGGGACCCTCCTACAATGAGCAGTTCTTC. Translated: CASSDRQGPSYNEQFF.

The chain links TRBV7-6 to TRBJ1-3, with 8 positions matching TRBD1. J gave up 0 bases and V 5 bases, and 6 bases lay outside the gene matches. The CDR3 covers 16 residues. CDR1 is SGHVS, CDR2 FNYEAQ, per germline. The CDR3 sequence is CASSGEDRVSGNTIYF. As DNA, the CDR3 is TGTGCCAGCAGCGGTGAGGACAGGGTCTCTGGAAACACCATATATTTT.

J is TRBJ2-5 and V is TRBV5-1; D is ambiguous. The V end lost 0 bases, the J end lost 5 bases, and 11 bases lay between the germline ends. Germline CDR1 SGHRS, CDR2 YFSETQ. The CDR3 extends over 14 amino acids. As DNA, the CDR3 is TGCGCCAGCAGCTTGGAAGGGTTGGGGGAGACCCAGTACTTC. It translates to CASSLEGLGETQYF.